This T cell receptor beta chain was identified in a study of blood T cells in healthy people across ages. With a J-beta primer mix and a sample-barcoded 5' primer, a second PCR ran about 7 to 11 cycles. One entry per CDR3 protein, called by TCRdb with MiXCR from the 5' RACE reads. This sample has roughly 1,000,000 distinct CDR3 sequences; 25% occur once, and the top ten carry about 0.69%. Trimming stripped 6 bases from V and 0 bases from J, with 11 bases between. Germline CDR1 and CDR2: SQVTM and ANQGSEA. This CDR3 is 13 amino acids long. These data were also reused for a study on T cells of mothers and their children.

The clonotype originates from a girl aged 2 to 9 in good health. This chain links TRBV29-1 with TRBJ1-1; D unresolved. The sample was blood. The DNA of the CDR3 is TGCAGCGTAGAGCACTTACTGAACACTGAAGCTTTCTTT. Protein product: CSVEHLLNTEAFF.